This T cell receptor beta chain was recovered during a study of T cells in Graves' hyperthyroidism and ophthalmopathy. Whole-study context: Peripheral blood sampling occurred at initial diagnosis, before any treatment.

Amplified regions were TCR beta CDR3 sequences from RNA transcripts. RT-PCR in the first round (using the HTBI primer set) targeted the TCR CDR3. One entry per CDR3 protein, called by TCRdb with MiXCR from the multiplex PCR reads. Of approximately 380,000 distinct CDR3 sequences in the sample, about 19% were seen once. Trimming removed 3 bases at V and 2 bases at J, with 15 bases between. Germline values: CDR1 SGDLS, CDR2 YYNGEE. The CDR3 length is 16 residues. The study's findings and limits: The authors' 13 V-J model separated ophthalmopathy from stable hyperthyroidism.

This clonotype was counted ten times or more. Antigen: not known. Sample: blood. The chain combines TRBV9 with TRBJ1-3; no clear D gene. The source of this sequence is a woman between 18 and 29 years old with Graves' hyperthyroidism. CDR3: CASSAHGKSAGNTIYF. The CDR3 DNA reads TGTGCCAGCAGCGCGCACGGAAAGAGTGCTGGAAACACCATATATTTT.